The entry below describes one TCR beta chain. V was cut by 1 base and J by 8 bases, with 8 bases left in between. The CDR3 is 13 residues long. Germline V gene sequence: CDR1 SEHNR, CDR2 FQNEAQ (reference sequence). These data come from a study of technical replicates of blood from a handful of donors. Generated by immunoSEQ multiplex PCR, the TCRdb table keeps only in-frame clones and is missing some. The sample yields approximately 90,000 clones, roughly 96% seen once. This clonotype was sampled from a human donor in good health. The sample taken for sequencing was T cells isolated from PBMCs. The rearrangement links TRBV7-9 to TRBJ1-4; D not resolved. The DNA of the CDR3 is TGTGCCAGCAGCTTAGATCCCATGGAAAAACTGTTTTTT. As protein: CASSLDPMEKLFF.